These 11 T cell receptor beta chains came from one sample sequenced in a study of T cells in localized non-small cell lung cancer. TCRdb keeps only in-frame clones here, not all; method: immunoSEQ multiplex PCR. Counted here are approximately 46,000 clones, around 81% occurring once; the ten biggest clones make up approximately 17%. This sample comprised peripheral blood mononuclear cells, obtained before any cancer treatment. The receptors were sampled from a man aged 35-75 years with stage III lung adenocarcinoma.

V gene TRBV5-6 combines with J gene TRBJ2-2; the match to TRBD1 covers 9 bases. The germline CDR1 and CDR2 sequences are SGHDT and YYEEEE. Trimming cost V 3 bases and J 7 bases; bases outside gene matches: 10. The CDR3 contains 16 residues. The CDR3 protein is CASSYWTGAKIGELFF. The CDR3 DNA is TGTGCCAGCAGCTATTGGACAGGGGCGAAAATCGGGGAGCTGTTTTTT.

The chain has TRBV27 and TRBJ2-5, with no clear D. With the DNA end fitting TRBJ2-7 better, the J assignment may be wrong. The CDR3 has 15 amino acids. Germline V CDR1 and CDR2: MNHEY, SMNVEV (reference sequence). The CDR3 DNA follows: TGTGCCAGCAGTTTATCAGGGCTAACCTCCTACGAGCAGTACTTC. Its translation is CASSLSGLTSYEQYF.

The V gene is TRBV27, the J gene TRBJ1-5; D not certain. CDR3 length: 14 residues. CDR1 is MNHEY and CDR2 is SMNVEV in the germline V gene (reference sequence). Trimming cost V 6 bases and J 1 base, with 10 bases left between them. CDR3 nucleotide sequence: TGTGCCAGCAGATCCGAGTGGAGCAATCAGCCCCAGCATTTT. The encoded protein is CASRSEWSNQPQHF.

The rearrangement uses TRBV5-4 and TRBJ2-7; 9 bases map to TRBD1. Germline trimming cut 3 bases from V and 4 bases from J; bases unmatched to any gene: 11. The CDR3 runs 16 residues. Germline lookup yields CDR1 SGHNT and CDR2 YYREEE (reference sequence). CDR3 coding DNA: TGTGCCAGCAGCTCGAACCAGGGACAGGGCGGGTACGAGCAGTACTTC. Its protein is CASSSNQGQGGYEQYF. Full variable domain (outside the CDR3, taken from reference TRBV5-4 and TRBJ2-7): ETGVTQSPTHLIKTRGQQVTLRCSSQSGHNTVSWYQQALGQGPQFIFQYYREEENGRGNFPPRFSGLQFPNYSSELNVNALELDDSALYLCASSSNQGQGGYEQYFGPGTRLTVT.

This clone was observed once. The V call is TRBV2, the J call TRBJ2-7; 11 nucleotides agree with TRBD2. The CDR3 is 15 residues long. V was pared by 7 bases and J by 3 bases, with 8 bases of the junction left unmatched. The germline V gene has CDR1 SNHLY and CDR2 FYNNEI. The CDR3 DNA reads TGTGCCAGCAAGGCGGGACTAGCGGATTTCTACGAGCAGTACTTC. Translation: CASKAGLADFYEQYF.

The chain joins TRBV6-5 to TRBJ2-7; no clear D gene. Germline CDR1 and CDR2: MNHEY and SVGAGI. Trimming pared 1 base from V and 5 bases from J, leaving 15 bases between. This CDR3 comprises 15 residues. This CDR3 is CASSYLLETPHEQYF. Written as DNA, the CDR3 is TGTGCCAGCAGTTACTTGCTGGAAACCCCCCACGAGCAGTACTTC.

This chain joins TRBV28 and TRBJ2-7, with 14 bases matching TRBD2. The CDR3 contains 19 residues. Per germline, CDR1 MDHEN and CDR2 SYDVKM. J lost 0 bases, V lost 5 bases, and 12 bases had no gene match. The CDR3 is CASSPREGLAGDFSYEQYF. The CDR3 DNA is TGTGCCAGCAGTCCCCGAGAGGGACTAGCGGGGGATTTCTCCTACGAGCAGTACTTC.

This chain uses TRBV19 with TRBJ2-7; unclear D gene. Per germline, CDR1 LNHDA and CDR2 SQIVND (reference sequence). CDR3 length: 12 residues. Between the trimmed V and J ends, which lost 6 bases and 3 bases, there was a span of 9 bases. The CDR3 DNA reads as TGTGCCAGTAGCCAGTGGGGCTACGAGCAGTACTTC. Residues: CASSQWGYEQYF.

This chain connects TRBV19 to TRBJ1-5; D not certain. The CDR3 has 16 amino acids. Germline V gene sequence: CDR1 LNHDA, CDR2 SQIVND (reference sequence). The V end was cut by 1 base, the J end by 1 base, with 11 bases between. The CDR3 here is CASSIAGRGSNQPQHF. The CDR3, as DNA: TGTGCCAGTAGTATAGCCGGGCGTGGCAGCAATCAGCCCCAGCATTTT.

The DNA for the CDR3 is TGCGCCAGCAGCTACGGGGCGGCGGGTGAAGAGACCCAGTACTTC. Translating it yields CASSYGAAGEETQYF. V is TRBV5-1 and J is TRBJ2-5; D is perhaps TRBD1 or TRBD2 (5 bases each). Germline loops: CDR1 SGHRS, CDR2 YFSETQ. V shed 3 bases and J shed 3 bases, with 15 bases lying between them. The CDR3 contains 15 residues.

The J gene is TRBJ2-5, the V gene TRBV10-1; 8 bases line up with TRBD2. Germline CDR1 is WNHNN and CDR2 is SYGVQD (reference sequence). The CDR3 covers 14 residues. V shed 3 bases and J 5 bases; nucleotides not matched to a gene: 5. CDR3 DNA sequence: TGCGCCAGCAGTGAAGGGACTAGTCTGGAGACCCAGTACTTC. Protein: CASSEGTSLETQYF.